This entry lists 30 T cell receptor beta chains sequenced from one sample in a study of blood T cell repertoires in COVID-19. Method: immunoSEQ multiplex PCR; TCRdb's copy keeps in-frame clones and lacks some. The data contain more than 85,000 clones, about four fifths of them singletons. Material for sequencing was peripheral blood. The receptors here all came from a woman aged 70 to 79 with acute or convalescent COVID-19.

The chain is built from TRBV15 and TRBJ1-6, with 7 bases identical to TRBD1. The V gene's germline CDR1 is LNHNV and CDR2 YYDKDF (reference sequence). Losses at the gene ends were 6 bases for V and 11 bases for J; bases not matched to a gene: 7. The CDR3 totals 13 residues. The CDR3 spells CATSLDRTTPLHF. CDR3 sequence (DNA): TGTGCCACCAGTCTGGACAGGACTACACCCCTCCACTTT.

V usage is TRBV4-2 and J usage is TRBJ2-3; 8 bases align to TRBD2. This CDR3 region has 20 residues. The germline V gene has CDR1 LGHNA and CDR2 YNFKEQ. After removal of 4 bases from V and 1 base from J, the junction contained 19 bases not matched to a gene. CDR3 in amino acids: CASSLRGGLARQLGTDTQYF. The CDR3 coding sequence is TGTGCCAGCAGCCTCCGGGGGGGCCTAGCGCGCCAGTTGGGCACAGATACGCAGTATTTT.

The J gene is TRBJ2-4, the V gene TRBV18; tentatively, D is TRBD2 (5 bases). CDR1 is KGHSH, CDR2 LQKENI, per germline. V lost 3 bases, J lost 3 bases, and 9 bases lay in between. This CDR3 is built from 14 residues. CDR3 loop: CASSPVRGKNIQYF. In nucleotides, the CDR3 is TGTGCCAGCTCACCCGTCCGGGGCAAAAACATTCAGTACTTC.

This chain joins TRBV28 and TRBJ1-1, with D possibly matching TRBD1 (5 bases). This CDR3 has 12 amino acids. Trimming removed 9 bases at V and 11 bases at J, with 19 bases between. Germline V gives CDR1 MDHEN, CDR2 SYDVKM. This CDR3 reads CARSGTSAWAFF. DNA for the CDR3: TGTGCCAGATCCGGGACTAGCGCGTGGGCTTTCTTT.

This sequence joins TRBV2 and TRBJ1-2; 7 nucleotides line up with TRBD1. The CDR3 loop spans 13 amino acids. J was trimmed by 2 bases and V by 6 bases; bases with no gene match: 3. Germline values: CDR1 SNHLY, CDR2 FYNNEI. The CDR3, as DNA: TGTGCCAGCAGCAGGGGGATAAACTATGGCTACACCTTC. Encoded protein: CASSRGINYGYTF.

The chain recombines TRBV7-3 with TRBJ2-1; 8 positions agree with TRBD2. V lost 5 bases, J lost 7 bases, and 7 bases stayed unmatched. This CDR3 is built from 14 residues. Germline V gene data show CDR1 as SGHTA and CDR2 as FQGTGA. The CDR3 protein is CASSLAGLTNEQFF. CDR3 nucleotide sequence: TGTGCCAGCAGCCTAGCGGGCCTAACGAATGAGCAGTTCTTC.

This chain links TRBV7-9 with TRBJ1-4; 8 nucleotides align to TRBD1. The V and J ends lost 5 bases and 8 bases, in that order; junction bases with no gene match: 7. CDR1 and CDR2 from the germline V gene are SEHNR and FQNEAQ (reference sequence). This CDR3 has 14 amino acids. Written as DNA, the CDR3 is TGTGCCAGCAGCCGAGGACAGGGAACCGAAAAACTGTTTTTT. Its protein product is CASSRGQGTEKLFF.

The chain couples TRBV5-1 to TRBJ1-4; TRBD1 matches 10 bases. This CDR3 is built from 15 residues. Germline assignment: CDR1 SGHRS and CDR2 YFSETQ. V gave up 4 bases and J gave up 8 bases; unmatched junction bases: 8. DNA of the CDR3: TGCGCCAGCAGCGCCTCCGGGACAGGGGAGGAAAAACTGTTTTTT. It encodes CASSASGTGEEKLFF. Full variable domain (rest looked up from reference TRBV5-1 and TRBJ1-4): KAGVTQTPRYLIKTRGQQVTLSCSPISGHRSVSWYQQTPGQGLQFLFEYFSETQRNKGNFPGRFSGRQFSNSRSEMNVSTLELGDSALYLCASSASGTGEEKLFFGSGTQLSVL.

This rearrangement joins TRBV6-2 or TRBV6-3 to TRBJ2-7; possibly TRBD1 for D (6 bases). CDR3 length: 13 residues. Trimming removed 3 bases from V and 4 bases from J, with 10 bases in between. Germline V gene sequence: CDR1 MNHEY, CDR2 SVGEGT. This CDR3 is CASSYRGGYEQYF. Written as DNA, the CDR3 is TGTGCCAGCAGTTATCGAGGGGGTTACGAGCAGTACTTC.

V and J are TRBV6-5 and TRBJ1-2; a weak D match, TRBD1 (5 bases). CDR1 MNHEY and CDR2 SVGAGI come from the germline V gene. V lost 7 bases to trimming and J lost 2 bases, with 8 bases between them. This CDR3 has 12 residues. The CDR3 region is CASKTGNYGYTF. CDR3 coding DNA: TGTGCCAGCAAAACAGGCAACTATGGCTACACCTTC.

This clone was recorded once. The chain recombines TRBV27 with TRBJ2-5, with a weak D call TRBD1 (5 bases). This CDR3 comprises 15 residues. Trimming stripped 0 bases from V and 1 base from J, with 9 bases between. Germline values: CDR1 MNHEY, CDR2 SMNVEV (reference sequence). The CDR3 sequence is CASSLSSGLQETQYF. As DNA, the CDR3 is TGTGCCAGCAGTTTATCGTCAGGGCTCCAAGAGACCCAGTACTTC.

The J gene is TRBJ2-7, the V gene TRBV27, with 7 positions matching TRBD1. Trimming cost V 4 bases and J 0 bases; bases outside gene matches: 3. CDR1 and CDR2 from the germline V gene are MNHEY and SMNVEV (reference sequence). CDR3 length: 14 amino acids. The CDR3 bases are TGTGCCAGCAGTTGGGGGACAGACTCCTACGAGCAGTACTTC. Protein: CASSWGTDSYEQYF.

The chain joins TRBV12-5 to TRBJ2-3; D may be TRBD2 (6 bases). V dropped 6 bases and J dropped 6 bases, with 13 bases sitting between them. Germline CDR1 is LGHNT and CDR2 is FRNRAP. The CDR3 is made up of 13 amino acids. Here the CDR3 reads CASGTPGGDTQYF. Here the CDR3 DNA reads TGTGCTAGTGGAACCCCCGGAGGGGATACGCAGTATTTT.

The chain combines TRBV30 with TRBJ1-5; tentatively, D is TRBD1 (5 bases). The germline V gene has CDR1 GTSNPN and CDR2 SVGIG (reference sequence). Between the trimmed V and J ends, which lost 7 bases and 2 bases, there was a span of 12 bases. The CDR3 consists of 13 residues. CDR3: CASRESGNQPQHF. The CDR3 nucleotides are TGTGCCTCCAGGGAATCGGGCAATCAGCCCCAGCATTTT. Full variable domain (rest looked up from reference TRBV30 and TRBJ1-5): SQTIHQWPATLVQPVGSPLSLECTVEGTSNPNLYWYRQAAGRGLQLLFYSVGIGQISSEVPQNLSASRPQDRQFILSSKKLLLSDSGFYLCASRESGNQPQHFGDGTRLSIL.

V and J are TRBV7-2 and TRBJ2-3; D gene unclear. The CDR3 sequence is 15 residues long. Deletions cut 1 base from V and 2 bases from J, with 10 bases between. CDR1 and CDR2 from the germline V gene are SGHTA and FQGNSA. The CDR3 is CASSLDFSFTDTQYF. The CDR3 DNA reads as TGTGCCAGCAGCTTAGACTTCTCCTTCACAGATACGCAGTATTTT.

In DNA, the CDR3 is TGTGCCAGTAGTATGGAAACCAATAGCGGGAGAAGGTCCAATGAGCAGTTCTTC. This translates into CASSMETNSGRRSNEQFF. The chain joins TRBV19 to TRBJ2-1, with TRBD2 matching 9 bases. V shed 3 bases, J shed 6 bases, and the junction held 15 bases outside the gene matches. CDR3 length equals 18 residues. Germline CDR1 LNHDA, CDR2 SQIVND (reference sequence).

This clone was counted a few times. The CDR3 bases are TGTGCCAGCCGGCGACTCAACCCCGCCTCCTACGAGCAGTACTTC. Translated, it gives CASRRLNPASYEQYF. The V gene is TRBV6-5, the J gene TRBJ2-7; D not certain. Trimming stripped 8 bases from V and 0 bases from J, with 17 bases between. Germline loops: CDR1 MNHEY, CDR2 SVGAGI. The CDR3 consists of 15 residues.

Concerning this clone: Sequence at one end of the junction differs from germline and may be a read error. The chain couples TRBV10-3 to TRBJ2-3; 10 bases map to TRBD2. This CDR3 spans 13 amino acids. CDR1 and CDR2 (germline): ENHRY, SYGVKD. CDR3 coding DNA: TGTGCCCTCAGCGGGGGGGCCCGAGATACGCAGTATTTT. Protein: CALSGGARDTQYF.

The CDR3 coding sequence is TGTGCCAGCAGCTTACTAGGACTAGCGGGATCCGAGCAGTACTTC. Its translation: CASSLLGLAGSEQYF. V and J are TRBV13 and TRBJ2-7; 12 bases map to TRBD2. Per germline, CDR1 PRHDT and CDR2 FYEKMQ (reference sequence). V was pared by 2 bases and J by 6 bases, with 5 bases of the junction left unmatched. This CDR3 has 15 amino acids.

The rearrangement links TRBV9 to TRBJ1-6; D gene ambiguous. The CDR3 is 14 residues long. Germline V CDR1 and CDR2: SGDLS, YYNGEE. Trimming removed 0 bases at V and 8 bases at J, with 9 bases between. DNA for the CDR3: TGTGCCAGCAGCGTAGACCCAGCGGATTCACCCCTCCACTTT. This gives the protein CASSVDPADSPLHF. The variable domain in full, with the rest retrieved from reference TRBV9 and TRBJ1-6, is DSGVTQTPKHLITATGQRVTLRCSPRSGDLSVYWYQQSLDQGLQFLIQYYNGEERAKGNILERFSAQQFPDLHSELNLSSLELGDSALYFCASSVDPADSPLHFGNGTRLTVT.

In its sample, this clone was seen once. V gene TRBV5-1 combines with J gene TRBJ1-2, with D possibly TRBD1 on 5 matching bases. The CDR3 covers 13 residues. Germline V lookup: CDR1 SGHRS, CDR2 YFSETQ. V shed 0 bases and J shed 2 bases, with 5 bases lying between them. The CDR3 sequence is CASSLDRNYGYTF. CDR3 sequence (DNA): TGCGCCAGCAGCTTGGACAGGAACTATGGCTACACCTTC.

Written as DNA, the CDR3 is TGTGCCAGCAGTCCCGCGGGACAGGGTGTTCAGCCCCAGCATTTT. Translated, it gives CASSPAGQGVQPQHF. The chain uses TRBV2 and TRBJ1-5; TRBD1 matches at 9 bases. V trimming: 5 bases; J trimming: 6 bases; junction bases outside the gene matches: 8. Germline CDR1 SNHLY, CDR2 FYNNEI. This CDR3 comprises 15 residues.

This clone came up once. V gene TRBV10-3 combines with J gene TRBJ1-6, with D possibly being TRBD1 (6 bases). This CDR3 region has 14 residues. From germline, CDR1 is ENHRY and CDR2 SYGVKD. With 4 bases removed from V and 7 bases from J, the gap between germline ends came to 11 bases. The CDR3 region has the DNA TGTGCCATCAGTGGCGGGCAGGGGAATTCACCCCTCCACTTT. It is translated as CAISGGQGNSPLHF.

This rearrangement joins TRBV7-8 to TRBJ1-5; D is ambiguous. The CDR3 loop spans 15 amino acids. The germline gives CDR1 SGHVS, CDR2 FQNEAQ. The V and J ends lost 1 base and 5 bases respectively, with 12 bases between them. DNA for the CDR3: TGTGCCAGCAGCTTAGAAGGTCTAGCGTATCAGCCCCAGCATTTT. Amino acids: CASSLEGLAYQPQHF.

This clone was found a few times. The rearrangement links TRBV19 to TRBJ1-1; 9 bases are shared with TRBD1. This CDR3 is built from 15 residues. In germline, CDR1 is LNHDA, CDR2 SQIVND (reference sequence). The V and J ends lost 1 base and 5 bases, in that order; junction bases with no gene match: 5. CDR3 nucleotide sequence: TGTGCCAGTAGTATAGCACTGACAGGGGGGACTGAAGCTTTCTTT. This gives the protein CASSIALTGGTEAFF.

CDR3: CASSPRTGTGELFF. CDR3 DNA sequence: TGTGCCAGCAGCCCCCGGACAGGCACCGGGGAGCTGTTTTTT. This sequence joins TRBV13 and TRBJ2-2, with TRBD1 matching over 7 bases. This CDR3 has 14 residues. J gave up 4 bases and V 5 bases, and 4 bases lay outside the gene matches. The V gene's germline CDR1 is PRHDT and CDR2 FYEKMQ (reference sequence).

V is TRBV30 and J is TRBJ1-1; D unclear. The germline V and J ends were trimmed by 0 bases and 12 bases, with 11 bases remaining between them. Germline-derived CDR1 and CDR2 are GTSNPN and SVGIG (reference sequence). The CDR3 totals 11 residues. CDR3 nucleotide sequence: TGTGCCTGGAGTGTACTGGAGGAGACTTTCTTT. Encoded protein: CAWSVLEETFF.

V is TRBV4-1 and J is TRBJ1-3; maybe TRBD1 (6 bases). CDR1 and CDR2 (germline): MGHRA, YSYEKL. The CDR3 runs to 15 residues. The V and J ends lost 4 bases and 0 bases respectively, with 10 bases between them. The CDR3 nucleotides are TGCGCCAGCAGCCCCGGACAGAACTCTGGAAACACCATATATTTT. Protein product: CASSPGQNSGNTIYF.

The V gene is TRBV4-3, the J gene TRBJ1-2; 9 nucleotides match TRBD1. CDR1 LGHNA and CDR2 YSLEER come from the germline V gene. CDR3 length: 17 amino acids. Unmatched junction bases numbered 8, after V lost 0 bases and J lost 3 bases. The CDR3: CASSQDWATGGHYGYTF. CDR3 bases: TGCGCCAGCAGCCAAGATTGGGCAACAGGGGGCCACTATGGCTACACCTTC.

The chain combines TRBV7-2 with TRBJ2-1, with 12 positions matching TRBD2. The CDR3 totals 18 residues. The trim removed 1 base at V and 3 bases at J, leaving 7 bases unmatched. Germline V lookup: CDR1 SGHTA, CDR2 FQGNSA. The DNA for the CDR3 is TGTGCCAGCAGCTTAGTGCCTAGCGGGAGGGCCTACTACAATGAGCAGTTCTTC. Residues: CASSLVPSGRAYYNEQFF.